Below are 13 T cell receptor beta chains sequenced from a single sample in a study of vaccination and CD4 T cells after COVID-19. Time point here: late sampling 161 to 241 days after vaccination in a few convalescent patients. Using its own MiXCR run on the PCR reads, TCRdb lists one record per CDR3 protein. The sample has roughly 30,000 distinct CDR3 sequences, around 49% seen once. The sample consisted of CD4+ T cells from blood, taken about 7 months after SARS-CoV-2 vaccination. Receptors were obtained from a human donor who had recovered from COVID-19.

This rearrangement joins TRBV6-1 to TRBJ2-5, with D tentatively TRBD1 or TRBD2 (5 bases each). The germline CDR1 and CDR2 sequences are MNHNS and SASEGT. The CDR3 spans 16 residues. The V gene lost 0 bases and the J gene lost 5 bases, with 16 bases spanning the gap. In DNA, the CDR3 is TGTGCCAGCAGTGAAGCGCAAGAGGGGCCCAGGGAGACCCAGTACTTC. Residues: CASSEAQEGPRETQYF.

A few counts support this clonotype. This chain's CDR3 is CSARGSNSPLHF. CDR3 nucleotide sequence: TGCAGTGCTAGAGGGTCAAATTCACCCCTCCACTTT. V and J are TRBV20-1 and TRBJ1-6; D ambiguous. V was pared by 1 base and J by 7 bases, with 5 bases between. CDR3 length equals 12 residues. CDR1 is DFQATT, CDR2 SNEGSKA, per germline (reference sequence).

CDR3 protein: CSARVSAGAGYNEQFF. CDR3 DNA sequence: TGCAGTGCTAGAGTGTCAGCGGGAGCAGGATACAATGAGCAGTTCTTC. V is TRBV20-1 and J is TRBJ2-1, with 8 nucleotides matching TRBD2. Germline CDR1 is DFQATT and CDR2 is SNEGSKA (reference sequence). After removal of 1 base from V and 4 bases from J, the junction contained 9 bases not matched to a gene. This CDR3 has 16 residues.

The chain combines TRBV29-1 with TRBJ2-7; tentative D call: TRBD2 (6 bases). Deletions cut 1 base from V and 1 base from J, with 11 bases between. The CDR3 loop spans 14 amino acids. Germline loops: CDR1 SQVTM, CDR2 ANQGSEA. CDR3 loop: CSVEGVSGSYEQYF. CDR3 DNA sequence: TGCAGCGTTGAAGGCGTAAGCGGGTCCTACGAGCAGTACTTC.

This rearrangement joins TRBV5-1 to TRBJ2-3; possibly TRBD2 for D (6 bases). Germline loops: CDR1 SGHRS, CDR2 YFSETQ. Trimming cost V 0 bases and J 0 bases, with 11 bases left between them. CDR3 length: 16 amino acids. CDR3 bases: TGCGCCAGCAGCTTGGCCTCTAGCGTGAGCACAGATACGCAGTATTTT. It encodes CASSLASSVSTDTQYF.

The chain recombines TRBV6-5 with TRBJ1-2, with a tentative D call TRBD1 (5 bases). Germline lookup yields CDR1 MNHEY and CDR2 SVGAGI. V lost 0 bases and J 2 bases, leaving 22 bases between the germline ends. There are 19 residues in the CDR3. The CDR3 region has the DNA TGTGCCAGCAGTTACTCGGCGGACGGGAGGGTCTGGGGCAACTATGGCTACACCTTC. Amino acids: CASSYSADGRVWGNYGYTF.

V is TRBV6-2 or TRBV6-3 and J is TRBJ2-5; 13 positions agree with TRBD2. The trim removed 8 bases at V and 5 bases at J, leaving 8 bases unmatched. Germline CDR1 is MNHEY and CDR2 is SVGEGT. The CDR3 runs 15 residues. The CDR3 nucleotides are TGTGCCAGCCGGACTAGCGGGAGTATCTTGGAGACCCAGTACTTC. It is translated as CASRTSGSILETQYF.

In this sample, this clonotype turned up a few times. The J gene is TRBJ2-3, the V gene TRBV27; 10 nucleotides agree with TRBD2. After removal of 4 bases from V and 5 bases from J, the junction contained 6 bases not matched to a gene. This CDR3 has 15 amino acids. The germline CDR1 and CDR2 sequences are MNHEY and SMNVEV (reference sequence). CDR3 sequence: CASSYGTSAGDTQYF. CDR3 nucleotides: TGTGCCAGCAGTTACGGGACTAGCGCTGGAGATACGCAGTATTTT.

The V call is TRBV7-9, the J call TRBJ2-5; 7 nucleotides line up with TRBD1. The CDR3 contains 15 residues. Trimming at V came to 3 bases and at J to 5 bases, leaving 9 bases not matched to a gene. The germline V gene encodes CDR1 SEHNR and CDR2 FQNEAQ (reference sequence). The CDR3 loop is CASSFVTGRRETQYF. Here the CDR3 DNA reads TGTGCCAGCAGCTTCGTGACAGGGCGTAGGGAGACCCAGTACTTC.

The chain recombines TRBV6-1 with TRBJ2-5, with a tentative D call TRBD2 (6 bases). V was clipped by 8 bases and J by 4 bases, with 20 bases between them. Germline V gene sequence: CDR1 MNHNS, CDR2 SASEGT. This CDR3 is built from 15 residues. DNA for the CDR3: TGTGCCAGCGGTCCCCCACCGGGAGCGGGAGAGACCCAGTACTTC. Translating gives CASGPPPGAGETQYF.

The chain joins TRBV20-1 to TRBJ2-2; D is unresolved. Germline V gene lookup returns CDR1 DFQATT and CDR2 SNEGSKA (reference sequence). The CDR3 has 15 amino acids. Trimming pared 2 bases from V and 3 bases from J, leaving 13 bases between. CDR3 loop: CSARLGLRDTGELFF. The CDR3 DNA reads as TGCAGTGCTAGATTAGGGTTAAGGGACACCGGGGAGCTGTTTTTT.

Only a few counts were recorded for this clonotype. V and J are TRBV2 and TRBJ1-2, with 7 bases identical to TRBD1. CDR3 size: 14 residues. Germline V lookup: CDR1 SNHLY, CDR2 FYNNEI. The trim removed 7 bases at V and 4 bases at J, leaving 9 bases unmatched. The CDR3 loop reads CASTDGQVGYGYTF. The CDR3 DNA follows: TGTGCCAGCACCGACGGACAGGTTGGCTATGGCTACACCTTC.

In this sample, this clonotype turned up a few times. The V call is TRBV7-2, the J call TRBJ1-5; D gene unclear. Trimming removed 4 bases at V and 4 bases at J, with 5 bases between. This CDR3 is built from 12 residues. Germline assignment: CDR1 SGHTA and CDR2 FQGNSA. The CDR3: CASSSFNQPQHF. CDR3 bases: TGTGCCAGCAGCTCCTTTAATCAGCCCCAGCATTTT.